This TCR beta chain emerged from a study of T cell changes during pregnancy in multiple sclerosis. CDR3 size: 13 residues. Germline loops: CDR1 GTSNPN, CDR2 SVGIG (reference sequence). Trimming shortened V by 1 base and J by 4 bases, and 10 bases separated the two germline ends. Sequencing was performed with immunoSEQ multiplex PCR; in TCRdb, only in-frame clones are kept and a portion is missing. This sample has some 19,000 clones, with 80% to 90% found just once. V gene TRBV30 combines with J gene TRBJ1-1; tentative D call: TRBD1 (5 bases). This sequence originates from a female donor in good health, enrolled as a control in a pregnancy study. Sequencing was performed on CD8+ T cells from peripheral blood mononuclear cells, taken after pregnancy. The CDR3 region has the DNA TGTGCCTGGAGTGGGGGCAGTTCCACTGAAGCTTTCTTT. Protein sequence: CAWSGGSSTEAFF.